A selection of T cell receptor beta chains follows, all from one sample in a study of memory CD4+ T cells and cytomegalovirus serostatus. Repertoires were generated with immunoSEQ multiplex PCR, while TCRdb's copy carries only in-frame clones and drops some. The sample yields some 73,000 clones, approximately 78% seen once. Specimen: memory CD4+ T cells from blood. The receptors were sampled from an adult in good health and CMV-seropositive. The CDR3 runs from the conserved cysteine through the conserved F or W. The D gene is left open where the match is weak. Clone size is not always given. Where it is, it says once, few, many or a class for expanded clones.

abundance,j_gene,v_gene,d_gene,CDR3nt,CDR3aa
NA,TRBJ1-1,TRBV5-6,NA,TGTGCCAGCGATGACTGGGGGAACACTGAAGCTTTCTTT,CASDDWGNTEAFF
NA,TRBJ2-5,TRBV30,NA,TGTGCCTGGAGTCCCAGAGCGTGGGGAGGAGGGCAAAAGACCCAGTACTTC,CAWSPRAWGGGQKTQYF
NA,TRBJ2-6,TRBV7-9,TRBD1,TGTGCCAGCAGCCCATTGACCGGGACAGGGCTCTCTGGGGCCAACGTCCTGACTTTC,CASSPLTGTGLSGANVLTF
NA,TRBJ2-5,TRBV6-5,NA,TGTGCCAGCAGTCGGGACGCACAAGAGACCCAGTACTTC,CASSRDAQETQYF
NA,TRBJ1-1,TRBV28,NA,TGTGCCAGCAGTCACACCCAGGGGCGAGGTGAAGCTTTCTTT,CASSHTQGRGEAFF
NA,TRBJ1-2,TRBV28,TRBD1,TGTGCCAGCAGTTTCGACAGGGCGAATGGCTACACCTTC,CASSFDRANGYTF
few,TRBJ1-1,TRBV4-2,NA,TGTGCCAGCAGCCGGATATCCCATAGAACTTACTCCGCTGAAGCTTTCTTT,CASSRISHRTYSAEAFF
NA,TRBJ2-1,TRBV30,TRBD2,TGTGCCTGGACGCGGACGGGGGGTGCCTACAATGAGCAGTTCTTC,CAWTRTGGAYNEQFF
few,TRBJ1-4,TRBV18,NA,TGTGCCAGCTCACCACTCGGTCGGGTGGGTGAAAAACTGTTTTTT,CASSPLGRVGEKLFF
NA,TRBJ1-4,TRBV10-3,NA,TGTGCCACCCAGGCAACTAATGAAAAACTGTTTTTT,CATQATNEKLFF
NA,TRBJ1-5,TRBV28,NA,TGTGCCAGTTATAGCAATCAGCCCCAGCATTTT,CASYSNQPQHF
NA,TRBJ2-1,TRBV28,TRBD2,TGTGCCAGCAGTCCTCTCGGACTAGCGGGAAGCAATGAGCAGTTCTTC,CASSPLGLAGSNEQFF
few,TRBJ1-1,TRBV19,NA,TGTGCCAGTAGTCTTCAGGTGGACACTGAAGCTTTCTTT,CASSLQVDTEAFF
NA,TRBJ2-1,TRBV6-5,NA,TGTGCCAGCAGCTACGGCGGGTACTACAATGAGCAGTTCTTC,CASSYGGYYNEQFF
NA,TRBJ1-5,TRBV7-8,NA,TGTGCCAGCAGCCTTAACAATCAGCCCCAGCATTTT,CASSLNNQPQHF
NA,TRBJ1-4,TRBV28,NA,TGTGCCAGCAGTCTTGCTACGCCTAATGAAAAACTGTTTTTT,CASSLATPNEKLFF
NA,TRBJ2-1,TRBV19,TRBD2,TGTGCCAGTAGTAACCCGGGACTAGCGTTAAATGAGCAGTTCTTC,CASSNPGLALNEQFF
NA,TRBJ2-7,TRBV2,NA,TGTGCCAGCAACCCGGGGGCAGGCTCCTACGAGCAGTACTTC,CASNPGAGSYEQYF
NA,TRBJ2-1,TRBV7-9,TRBD2,TGTGCCAGCAGCCTGGGTAGCGGGGGGGCTTACAATGAGCAGTTCTTC,CASSLGSGGAYNEQFF
NA,TRBJ1-1,TRBV6-4,NA,TGTGCCAGCCCCACCCCAACGAGGGCACGGACTGAAGCTTTCTTT,CASPTPTRARTEAFF
NA,TRBJ1-6,TRBV15,NA,TGTGCCACCAGCAGAGCCCACGCTGGGAATTCACCCCTCCACTTT,CATSRAHAGNSPLHF
NA,TRBJ2-7,TRBV5-1,NA,TGCGCCAGCAGCTCCCAGACGGCGAGTTTGGACGAGCAGTACTTC,CASSSQTASLDEQYF
NA,TRBJ1-2,TRBV5-1,NA,TGCGCCAGCAGCTTGGAAAGAAATTATGGCTACACCTTC,CASSLERNYGYTF
NA,TRBJ2-1,TRBV5-1,TRBD2,TGCGCCAGCAGCTATGGGGGAGGGCAGGCCAATGAGCAGTTCTTC,CASSYGGGQANEQFF
once,TRBJ2-5,TRBV11-2,TRBD2,TGTGCCAGCAGCCGTAATAGCGGGAGTGGGGAGACCCAGTACTTC,CASSRNSGSGETQYF
NA,TRBJ2-3,TRBV10-3,NA,TGTGCCATCAGTGTCGGCAGCACAGATACGCAGTATTTT,CAISVGSTDTQYF
NA,TRBJ1-5,TRBV7-2,NA,TGTGCCAGCAGCTTTGGGCACTCGCAGGGGTCCCAGCATTTT,CASSFGHSQGSQHF
NA,TRBJ2-1,TRBV7-2,NA,TGTGCCAGCAGCTTAGAAGGAGGGGGGGCCTACAATGAGCAGTTCTTC,CASSLEGGGAYNEQFF
NA,TRBJ1-2,TRBV19,NA,TGTGCCAGTAGTTCCAGCCCGGGGGACCGCAAGGGGTATGGCTACACCTTC,CASSSSPGDRKGYGYTF